This TCR beta chain was identified during a study of T cell changes during pregnancy in multiple sclerosis. The CDR3 is 13 residues long. Trimming removed 6 bases at V and 5 bases at J, with 13 bases between. Germline V CDR1 and CDR2: MNHNS, SASEGT. Using immunoSEQ multiplex PCR, the repertoire was profiled, and TCRdb retains in-frame clones only, with some absent. The data show some 71,000 clones, approximately 91% seen once. The V call is TRBV6-1, the J call TRBJ1-2, with TRBD1 as a possible D gene (5 bases). The receptor's source is a female donor with multiple sclerosis, enrolled in a pregnancy study. The starting material was peripheral blood, obtained in the third trimester of pregnancy. CDR3 residues: CASSLTGGYGYTF. CDR3 bases: TGTGCCAGCAGCCTCACCGGGGGGTATGGCTACACCTTC.